The rows below give T cell receptor beta chains drawn from one sample of a study of PD-1 blockade in classical Hodgkin lymphoma. Profiled with immunoSEQ multiplex PCR; TCRdb holds only in-frame clones, not every one. The sample has roughly 25,000 clones, around 80% seen once. The sequencing used peripheral blood mononuclear cells (PBMCs), collected at baseline. The receptors originated from a human donor with classical Hodgkin lymphoma. CDR3s include the opening cysteine and the closing phenylalanine or tryptophan. The D gene is left open where the match is weak. Where a row states a size, it is once, few, many or the class of an expanded clone; other rows omit it.

cdr3_aa cdr3_nt d_call v_call clone_size j_call
CASSTSGALDIQYF TGTGCCAGCAGTACAAGTGGGGCTTTGGACATTCAGTACTTC NA TRBV6-6 NA TRBJ2-4
CASSGERGRVNTEAFF TGTGCCAGCAGCGGAGAGAGGGGGAGGGTGAACACTGAAGCTTTCTTT NA TRBV9 NA TRBJ1-1
CASTLRGGGTEAFF TGTGCCAGCACCCTCCGGGGCGGCGGCACTGAAGCTTTCTTT NA TRBV27 NA TRBJ1-1
CSVAGQGYEQYF TGCAGCGTGGCAGGACAGGGCTACGAGCAGTACTTC TRBD1 TRBV29-1 NA TRBJ2-7
CTSSQGGERPRTDTQYF TGCACCAGCAGCCAAGGCGGTGAGCGCCCACGCACAGATACGCAGTATTTT NA TRBV1 NA TRBJ2-3
CASSYGLAGGPGDEQFF TGTGCCAGCAGCTACGGGCTAGCGGGGGGGCCAGGGGATGAGCAGTTCTTC TRBD2 TRBV11-3 NA TRBJ2-1
CASSLRLHRGQYF TGTGCCAGCAGCTTAAGACTACACAGGGGCCAGTACTTC TRBD1 TRBV5-8 NA TRBJ2-5
CSVAVRDYGYTF TGCAGCGTTGCGGTCAGGGATTACGGCTACACCTTC NA TRBV29-1 once TRBJ1-2
CASGGNAGETQYF TGTGCCAGCGGCGGGAACGCTGGAGAGACCCAGTACTTC NA TRBV28 NA TRBJ2-5
CASTPTSGGSYNEQFF TGCGCCAGCACGCCGACTAGCGGGGGCTCCTACAATGAGCAGTTCTTC TRBD2 TRBV5-1 few TRBJ2-1
CASSLGQASANYGYTF TGTGCCAGCAGCCTGGGACAGGCGTCAGCTAACTATGGCTACACCTTC TRBD1 TRBV4-2 NA TRBJ1-2
CASSYSRQLNTEAFF TGTGCCAGCAGTTACTCGAGGCAGTTGAACACTGAAGCTTTCTTT NA TRBV6-5 few TRBJ1-1
CASSGTAPYGQYF TGTGCCAGCAGTGGGACAGCACCTTACGGGCAGTACTTC NA TRBV6-1 NA TRBJ2-7
CASSQWDRGPDTQYF TGCGCCAGCAGCCAATGGGACAGGGGGCCAGATACGCAGTATTTT TRBD1 TRBV4-1 NA TRBJ2-3
CASSGGGFQETQYF TGTGCCAGCTCTGGCGGGGGGTTCCAAGAGACCCAGTACTTC TRBD2 TRBV28 few TRBJ2-5
CASSLATARPPYGYTF TGTGCCAGCAGCTTAGCCACAGCAAGGCCCCCCTATGGCTACACCTTC NA TRBV7-2 NA TRBJ1-2
CASRYGTTYEQYF TGTGCCAGCAGGTACGGGACAACCTACGAGCAGTACTTC NA TRBV28 NA TRBJ2-7
CASSVRGGTGELFF TGTGCCAGCAGTGTCCGGGGGGGCACCGGGGAGCTGTTTTTT TRBD2 TRBV2 NA TRBJ2-2
CSVGGGANEKLFF TGCAGCGTTGGAGGGGGCGCTAATGAAAAACTGTTTTTT TRBD1 TRBV29-1 few TRBJ1-4
CASSLGLAGLEQYF TGTGCCAGCAGCTTGGGCCTCGCCGGACTCGAGCAGTACTTC NA TRBV5-5 NA TRBJ2-7
CASSLGGLGRGEQYF TGCGCCAGCAGCTTGGGGGGCTTAGGGCGAGGCGAGCAGTACTTC NA TRBV5-1 NA TRBJ2-7
CATTMDQTHTDTQYF TGTGCCACCACGATGGATCAGACCCACACAGATACGCAGTATTTT NA TRBV7-9 NA TRBJ2-3
CASSFPTIAKNIQYF TGTGCCAGCAGCTTCCCTACAATAGCCAAAAACATTCAGTACTTC NA TRBV28 NA TRBJ2-4
CASSSLAANTEAFF TGTGCCAGCAGTTCTCTGGCAGCCAACACTGAAGCTTTCTTT NA TRBV6-5 few TRBJ1-1
CAITAGAREQYF TGTGCCATCACCGCGGGGGCGCGGGAGCAGTACTTC NA TRBV10-3 NA TRBJ2-7
CASSAPGHVVETQYF TGCGCCAGCAGCGCCCCGGGCCATGTAGTAGAGACCCAGTACTTC NA TRBV5-1 NA TRBJ2-5
CASSLEPTTGNKYF TGTGCCAGCAGCTTAGAGCCCACGACAGGGAACAAGTACTTC TRBD1 TRBV7-6 NA TRBJ2-4
CASSTLGRANEKLFF TGTGCCAGCAGCACACTCGGAAGGGCAAATGAAAAACTGTTTTTT NA TRBV7-2 NA TRBJ1-4
CASSQDLLAENTEAFF TGCGCCAGCAGCCAAGATCTGCTGGCCGAGAACACTGAAGCTTTCTTT NA TRBV4-3 NA TRBJ1-1
CAISDDREYTEAFF TGTGCCATCAGTGACGACAGGGAGTACACTGAAGCTTTCTTT TRBD1 TRBV10-3 NA TRBJ1-1
CASSWDLFNYGYTF TGTGCCAGCAGCTGGGACCTTTTTAACTATGGCTACACCTTC NA TRBV7-2 once TRBJ1-2
CASSSEWGNYNEQFF TGTGCCAGCAGTTCCGAATGGGGGAACTACAATGAGCAGTTCTTC NA TRBV6-6 NA TRBJ2-1
CAISESPPETQYF TGTGCCATCAGTGAGTCCCCCCCAGAGACCCAGTACTTC NA TRBV10-3 NA TRBJ2-5
CASSLGVLDEQYF TGTGCCAGCAGCTTAGGGGTTCTAGACGAGCAGTACTTC NA TRBV11-2 once TRBJ2-7
CASSARGNQPQHF TGTGCCAGCAGTGCACGGGGCAATCAGCCCCAGCATTTT NA TRBV6-1 NA TRBJ1-5
CASSLGLRTGGTEAFF TGCGCCAGCAGCTTGGGATTGAGGACAGGGGGCACTGAAGCTTTCTTT TRBD1 TRBV5-1 NA TRBJ1-1
CASRWTASTDTQYF TGTGCCAGCAGGTGGACAGCTAGCACAGATACGCAGTATTTT NA TRBV6-1 NA TRBJ2-3